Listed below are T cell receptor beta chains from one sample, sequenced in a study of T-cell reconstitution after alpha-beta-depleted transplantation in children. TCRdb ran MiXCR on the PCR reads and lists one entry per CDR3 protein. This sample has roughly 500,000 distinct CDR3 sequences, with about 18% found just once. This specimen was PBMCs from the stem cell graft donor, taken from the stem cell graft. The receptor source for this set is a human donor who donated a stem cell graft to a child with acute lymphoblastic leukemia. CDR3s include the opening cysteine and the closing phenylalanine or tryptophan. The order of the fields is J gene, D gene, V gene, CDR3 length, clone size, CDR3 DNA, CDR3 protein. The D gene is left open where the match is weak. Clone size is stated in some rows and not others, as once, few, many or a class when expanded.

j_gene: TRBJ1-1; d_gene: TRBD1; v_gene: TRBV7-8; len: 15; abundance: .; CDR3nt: TGTGCCAGCAGCCACCTCGGACAGGGACTTACTGAAGCTTTCTTT; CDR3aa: CASSHLGQGLTEAFF
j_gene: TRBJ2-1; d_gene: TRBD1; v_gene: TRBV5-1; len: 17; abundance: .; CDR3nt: TGCGCCAGCAGCTTCTTCCTGGGTCAGGGGGCGTACAATGAGCAGTTCTTC; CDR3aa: CASSFFLGQGAYNEQFF
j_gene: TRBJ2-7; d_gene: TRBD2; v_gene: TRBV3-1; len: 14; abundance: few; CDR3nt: TGTGCCAGCAGCCCTTTGGGCGGGAGAGGGGAGCAGTACTTC; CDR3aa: CASSPLGGRGEQYF
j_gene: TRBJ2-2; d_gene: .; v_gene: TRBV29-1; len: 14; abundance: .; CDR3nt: TGCAGCGCCAGGGGCTCCCCCTACACCGGGGAGCTGTTTTTT; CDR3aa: CSARGSPYTGELFF
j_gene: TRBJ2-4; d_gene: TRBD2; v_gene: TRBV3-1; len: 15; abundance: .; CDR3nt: TGTGCCAGCAGCCAAGAAGGCGGGAGGAAGCACATTCAGTACTTC; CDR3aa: CASSQEGGRKHIQYF
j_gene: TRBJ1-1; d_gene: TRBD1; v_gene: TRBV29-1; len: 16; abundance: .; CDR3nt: TGCAGCGTTGTCGGACAGGGTGGATCGGTGAACACTGAAGCTTTCTTT; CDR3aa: CSVVGQGGSVNTEAFF
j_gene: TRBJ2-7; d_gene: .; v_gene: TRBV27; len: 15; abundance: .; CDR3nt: TGTGCCAGCAGTTTATCTGGGGGCCCCTACTACGAGCAGTACTTC; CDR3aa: CASSLSGGPYYEQYF
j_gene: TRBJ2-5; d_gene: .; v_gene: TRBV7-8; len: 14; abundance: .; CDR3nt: TGTGCCAGCAGCTTCCGGGACGGAGGAGAGACCCAGTACTTC; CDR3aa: CASSFRDGGETQYF
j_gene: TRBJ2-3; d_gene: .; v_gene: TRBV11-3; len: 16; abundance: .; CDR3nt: TGTGCCAGCAGCCCACGGACTAACGGGACGGCAGATACGCAGTATTTT; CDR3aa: CASSPRTNGTADTQYF
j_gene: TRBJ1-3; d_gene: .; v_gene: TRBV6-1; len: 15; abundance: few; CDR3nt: TGTGCCAGCACTCTCGGGCAGACCCCTGGAAACACCATATATTTT; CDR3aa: CASTLGQTPGNTIYF
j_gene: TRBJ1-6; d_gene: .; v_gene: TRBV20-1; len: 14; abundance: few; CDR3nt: TGCAGTGCTCCGAGGGACTCCTATAATTCACCCCTCCACTTT; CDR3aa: CSAPRDSYNSPLHF
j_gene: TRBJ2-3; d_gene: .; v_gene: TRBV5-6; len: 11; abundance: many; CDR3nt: TGTGCCAGCAGCTTGGGACGTACGCAGTATTTT; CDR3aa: CASSLGRTQYF
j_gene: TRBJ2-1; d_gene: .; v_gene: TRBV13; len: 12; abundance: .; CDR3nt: TGTGCCAGCAGCCACAATCGAAATGAGCAGTTCTTC; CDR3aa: CASSHNRNEQFF
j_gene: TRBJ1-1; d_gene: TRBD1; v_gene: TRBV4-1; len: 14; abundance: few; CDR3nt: TGCGCCAGCAGCGGCCAGGGGGGGGACTCTGAAGCTTTCTTT; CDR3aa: CASSGQGGDSEAFF
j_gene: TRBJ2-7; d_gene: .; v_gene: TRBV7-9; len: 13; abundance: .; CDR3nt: TGTGCCAGCAGCTTACGGGAGAGGTCCGAGCAGTACTTC; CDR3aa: CASSLRERSEQYF
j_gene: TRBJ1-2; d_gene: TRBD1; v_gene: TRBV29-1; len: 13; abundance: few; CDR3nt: TGCAGCGCTGCCGGGACAGGGAACTATGGCTACACCTTC; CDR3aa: CSAAGTGNYGYTF
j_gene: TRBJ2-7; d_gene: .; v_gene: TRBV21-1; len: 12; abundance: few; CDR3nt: TGTGCCAGCAGCAACCCCTTGTACGAGCAGTACTTC; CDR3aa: CASSNPLYEQYF
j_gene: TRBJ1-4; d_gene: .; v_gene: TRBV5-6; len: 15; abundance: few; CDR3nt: TGTGCCAGCTGTACCACGGGACTGCCTAATGAAAAACTGTTTTTT; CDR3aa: CASCTTGLPNEKLFF
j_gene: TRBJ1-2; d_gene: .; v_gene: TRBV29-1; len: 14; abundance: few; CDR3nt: TGCAGCGCCCGGGCAGTAGGATCCACCTATGGCTACACCTTC; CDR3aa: CSARAVGSTYGYTF
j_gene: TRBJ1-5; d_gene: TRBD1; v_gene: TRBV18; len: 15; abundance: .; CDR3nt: TGTGCCAGCTCACCAACCGGGACAGGAATTCAGCCCCAGCATTTT; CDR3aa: CASSPTGTGIQPQHF
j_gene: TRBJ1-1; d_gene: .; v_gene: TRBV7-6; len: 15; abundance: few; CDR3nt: TGTGCCAGCAGCTTAGCGGCCAGGGGGAACACTGAAGCTTTCTTT; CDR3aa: CASSLAARGNTEAFF
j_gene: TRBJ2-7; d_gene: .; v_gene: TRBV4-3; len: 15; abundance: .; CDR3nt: TGCGCCAGCAGCCAAGATTCAGGGGCGAGGGACGAGCAGTACTTC; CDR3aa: CASSQDSGARDEQYF